This T cell receptor (beta chain) is drawn from a study of cytomegalovirus exposure and HLA in healthy donors. A multiplex PCR was run with 60 Vbeta primers and 13 Jbeta primers. The assay was immunoSEQ multiplex PCR, and TCRdb's table has in-frame clones only and misses some. The sample lists roughly 100,000 clones, roughly 82% occurring once. The CDR3 totals 15 residues. Per germline, CDR1 SGHNT and CDR2 YYREEE (reference sequence). J lost 5 bases, V lost 4 bases, and 11 bases had no gene match. Study-wide points: Diagnosis of cytomegalovirus status made by the classifier reportedly showed high specificity and sensitivity.

In this sample, this clone turned up a few times. The target antigen is unknown. Material for sequencing was PBMCs. This sequence originates from a man aged 45-65 years in good health and CMV-seronegative. The chain has TRBV5-4 and TRBJ1-1; the match to TRBD1 covers 7 bases. In DNA, the CDR3 is TGTGCCAGCAGCCCGGACAGGAGGTCGGAAACTGAAGCTTTCTTT. Translated: CASSPDRRSETEAFF.